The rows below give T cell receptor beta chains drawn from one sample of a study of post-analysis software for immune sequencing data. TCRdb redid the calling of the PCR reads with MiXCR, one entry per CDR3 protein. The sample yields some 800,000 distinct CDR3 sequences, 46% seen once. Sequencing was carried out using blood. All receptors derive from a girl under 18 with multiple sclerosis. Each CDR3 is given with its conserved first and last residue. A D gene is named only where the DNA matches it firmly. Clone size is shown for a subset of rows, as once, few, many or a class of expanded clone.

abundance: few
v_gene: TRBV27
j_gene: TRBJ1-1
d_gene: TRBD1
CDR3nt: TGTGCCAGCAGTCCGGGACAGATATACACTGAAGCTTTCTTT
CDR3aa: CASSPGQIYTEAFF

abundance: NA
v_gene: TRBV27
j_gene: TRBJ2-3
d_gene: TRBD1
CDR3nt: TGTGCCAGCAGTTTGGGACAGGGGGCGCGCGGGACAGATACGCAGTATTTT
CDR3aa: CASSLGQGARGTDTQYF

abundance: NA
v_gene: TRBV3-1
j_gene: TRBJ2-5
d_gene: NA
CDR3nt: TGTGCCAGCAGCCGCGAGAGAGAGGAGACCCAGTACTTC
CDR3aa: CASSREREETQYF

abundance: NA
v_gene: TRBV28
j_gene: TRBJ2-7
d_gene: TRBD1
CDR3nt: TGTGCCAGCAGTCCCCCGCGACAGGGTCTTCGCCTGTACGAGCAGTACTTC
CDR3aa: CASSPPRQGLRLYEQYF

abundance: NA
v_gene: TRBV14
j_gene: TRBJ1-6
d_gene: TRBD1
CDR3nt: TGTGCCAGCAGCCAAGGGGGACAGCGAAATTCACCCCTCCACTTT
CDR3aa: CASSQGGQRNSPLHF

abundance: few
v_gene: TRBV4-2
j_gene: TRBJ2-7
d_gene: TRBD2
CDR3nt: TGTGCCAGCAGCCAAGACGAGGCGGGGGGAAATGGGGAGCAGTACTTC
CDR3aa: CASSQDEAGGNGEQYF

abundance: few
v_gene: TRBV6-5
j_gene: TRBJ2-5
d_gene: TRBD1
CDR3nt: TGTGCCAGCAGTTACACACCGACAGGGTTGGTGGAGACCCAGTACTTC
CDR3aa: CASSYTPTGLVETQYF

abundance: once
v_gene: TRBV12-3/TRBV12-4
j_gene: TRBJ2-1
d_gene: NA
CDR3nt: TGTGCCAGCAGACCCCGGACTACGGTCAATGAGCAGTTCTTC
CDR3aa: CASRPRTTVNEQFF

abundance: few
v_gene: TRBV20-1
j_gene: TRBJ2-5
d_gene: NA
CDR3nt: TGCAGTGCTAGTAGGCAGATCTTACAGTACCAAGAGACCCAGTACTTC
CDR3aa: CSASRQILQYQETQYF

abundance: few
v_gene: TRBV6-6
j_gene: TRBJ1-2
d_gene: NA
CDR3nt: TGTGCCAGCCTAAACCGGGGGGCAGCCGATGGCTACACCTTC
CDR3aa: CASLNRGAADGYTF

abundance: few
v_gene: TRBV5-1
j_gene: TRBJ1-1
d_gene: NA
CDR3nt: TGCGCCAGCAGCCAAGAACTCGGCCAGGCAGGGGACTCAGCTTTCTTT
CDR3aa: CASSQELGQAGDSAFF

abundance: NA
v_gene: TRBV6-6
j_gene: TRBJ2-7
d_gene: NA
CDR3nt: TGTGCCAGCCTTCGAACGCAGCCCTACGAGCAGTACTTC
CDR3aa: CASLRTQPYEQYF

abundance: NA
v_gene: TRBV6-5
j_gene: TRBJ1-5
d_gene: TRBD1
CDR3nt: TGTGCCAGCAGTGGGGACAGACCCAATCAGCCCCAGCATTTT
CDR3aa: CASSGDRPNQPQHF

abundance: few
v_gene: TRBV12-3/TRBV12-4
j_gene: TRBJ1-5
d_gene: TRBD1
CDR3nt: TGTGCCAGCAGTGGACCCGGGACAGGGGTGAATCAGCCCCAGCATTTT
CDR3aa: CASSGPGTGVNQPQHF

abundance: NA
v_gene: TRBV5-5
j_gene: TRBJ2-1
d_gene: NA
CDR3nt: TGTGCCAGCAGCTTGGGCAGATCCCTTCACAATGAGCAGTTCTTC
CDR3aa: CASSLGRSLHNEQFF

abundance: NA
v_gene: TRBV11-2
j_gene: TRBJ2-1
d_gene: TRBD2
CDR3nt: TGTGCCAGCAGCGGCCCCGGGACTAGCGGGTTCTCCTACAATGAGCAGTTCTTC
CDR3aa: CASSGPGTSGFSYNEQFF

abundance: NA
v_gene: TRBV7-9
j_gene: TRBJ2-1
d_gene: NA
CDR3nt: TGTGCCAGCAGCTTGTGGAAGGATGAGCAGTTCTTC
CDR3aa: CASSLWKDEQFF

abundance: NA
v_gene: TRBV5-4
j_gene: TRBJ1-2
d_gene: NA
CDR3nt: TGTGCCAGCAGCTACGGGGGCGTTCGGTATGGCTACACCTTC
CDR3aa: CASSYGGVRYGYTF

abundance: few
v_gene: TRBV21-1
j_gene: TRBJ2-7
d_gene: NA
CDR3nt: TGTGCCAGCAGCGAATTAGGGGATTCAGACTACGAGCAGTACTTC
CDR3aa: CASSELGDSDYEQYF

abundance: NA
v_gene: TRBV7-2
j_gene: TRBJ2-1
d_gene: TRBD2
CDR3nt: TGTGCCAGCAGACACGCCTTGGGAAATAGCGGGAGCGTAGGCAATGAGCAGTTCTTC
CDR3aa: CASRHALGNSGSVGNEQFF

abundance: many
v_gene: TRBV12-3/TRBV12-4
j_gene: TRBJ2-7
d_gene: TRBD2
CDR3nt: TGTGCCAGCAGCCTTAGCGGGAAGGCCTACGAGCAGTACTTC
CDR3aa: CASSLSGKAYEQYF

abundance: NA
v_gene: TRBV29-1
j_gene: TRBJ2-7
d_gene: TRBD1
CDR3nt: TGCAGCGTTGAAGCCCAGGGCAGGGGGATCGAATGGGAGCAGTACTTC
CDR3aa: CSVEAQGRGIEWEQYF

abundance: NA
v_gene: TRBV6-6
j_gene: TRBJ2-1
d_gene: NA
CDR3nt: TGTGCCAGCAGTTACTCGAGTTTGGTCAGCAATGAGCAGTTCTTC
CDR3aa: CASSYSSLVSNEQFF

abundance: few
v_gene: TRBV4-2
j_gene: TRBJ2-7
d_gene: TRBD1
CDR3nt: TGTGCCAGCAGCCAAGAAGAGGGGGACACGGGACAGGGGTTCTACGAGCAGTACTTC
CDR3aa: CASSQEEGDTGQGFYEQYF

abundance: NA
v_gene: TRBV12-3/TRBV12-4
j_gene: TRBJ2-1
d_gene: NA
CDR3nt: TGTGCCAGCAGTCCTTTGAGCACGGGAAGCTCCTACAATGAGCAGTTCTTC
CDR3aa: CASSPLSTGSSYNEQFF

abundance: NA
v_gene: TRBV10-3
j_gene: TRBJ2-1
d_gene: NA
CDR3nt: TGTGCCATCAGTGACGGCTCATCTACTTACAATGAGCAGTTCTTC
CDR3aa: CAISDGSSTYNEQFF

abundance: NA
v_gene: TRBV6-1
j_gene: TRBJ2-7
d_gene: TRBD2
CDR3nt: TGTGCCAGCAGCAGTGAGTTTCAACTAGCGGGAGGGAACGACGAGCAGTACTTC
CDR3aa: CASSSEFQLAGGNDEQYF

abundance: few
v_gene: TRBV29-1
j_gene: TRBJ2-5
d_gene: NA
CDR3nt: TGCAGCGTTGAAATCGGCAGCCACCAAGAGACCCAGTACTTC
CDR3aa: CSVEIGSHQETQYF

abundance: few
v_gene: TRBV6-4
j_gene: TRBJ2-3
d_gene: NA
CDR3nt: TGTGCCAGCAGTGAAGGCTTCAGCGGGTCTAGCACAGATACGCAGTATTTT
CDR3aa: CASSEGFSGSSTDTQYF

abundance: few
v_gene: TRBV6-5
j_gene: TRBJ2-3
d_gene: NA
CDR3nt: TGTGCCAGCCTAGCAAGTCCGATGGCAGATACGCAGTATTTT
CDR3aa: CASLASPMADTQYF

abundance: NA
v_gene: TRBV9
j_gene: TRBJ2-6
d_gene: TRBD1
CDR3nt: TGTGCCAGCAGCCTCGCAGGGGGCAGTGGGGCCAACGTCCTGACTTTC
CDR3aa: CASSLAGGSGANVLTF

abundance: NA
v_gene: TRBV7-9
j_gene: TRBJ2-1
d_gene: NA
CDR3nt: TGTGCCAGCAGCTTAGCCCGGGACTCCTACAATGAGCAGTTCTTC
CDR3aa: CASSLARDSYNEQFF

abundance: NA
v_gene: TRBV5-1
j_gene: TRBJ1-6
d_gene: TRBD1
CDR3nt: TGCGCCAGCAGACTCTCGGCAGGGGGTGGGAATTCACCCCTCCACTTT
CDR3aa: CASRLSAGGGNSPLHF

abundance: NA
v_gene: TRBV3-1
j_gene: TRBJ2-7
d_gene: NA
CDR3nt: TGTGCCAGCAGCCAAGATGGCAGGGGCAGGTACGAGCAGTACTTC
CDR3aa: CASSQDGRGRYEQYF

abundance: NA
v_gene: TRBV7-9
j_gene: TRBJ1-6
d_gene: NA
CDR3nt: TGTGCCAGCAGAGAACGAGTGGATTCACCCCTCCACTTT
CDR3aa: CASRERVDSPLHF

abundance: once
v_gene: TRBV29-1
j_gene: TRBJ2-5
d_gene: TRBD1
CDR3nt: TGCAGCGTTGAACGGTTCAGGGGGCCAGAGACCCAGTACTTC
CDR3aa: CSVERFRGPETQYF

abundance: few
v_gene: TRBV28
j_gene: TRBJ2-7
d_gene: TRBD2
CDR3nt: TGTGCCAGCAGGGGACTAGCGGGAGGGAACTCCCCGTACGAGCAGTACTTC
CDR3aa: CASRGLAGGNSPYEQYF

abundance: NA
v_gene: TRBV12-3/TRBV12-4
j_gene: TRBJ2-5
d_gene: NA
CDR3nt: TGTGCCAGCAGTTCCTTCAGGGAAGGGCCCCAAGAGACCCAGTACTTC
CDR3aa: CASSSFREGPQETQYF

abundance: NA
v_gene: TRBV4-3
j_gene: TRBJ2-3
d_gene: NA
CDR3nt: TGCGCCAGCAGCCAAGTAAACGCCGCAGATACGCAGTATTTT
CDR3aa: CASSQVNAADTQYF

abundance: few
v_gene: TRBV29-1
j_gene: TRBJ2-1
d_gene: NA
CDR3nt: TGCAGCTATCGGGGTGGTGAGCAGTTCTTC
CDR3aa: CSYRGGEQFF

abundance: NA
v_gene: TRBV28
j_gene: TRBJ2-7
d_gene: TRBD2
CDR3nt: TGTGCCAGCAGTCCTCATGGACTAGCGGGAGACTACGAGCAGTACTTC
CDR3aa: CASSPHGLAGDYEQYF